This TCR beta chain is drawn from a study of cytomegalovirus exposure and HLA in healthy donors. Whole-study findings and limits: The authors reported that TCR beta sequences could predict HLA-A and HLA-B alleles. These predictions were accurate for most subjects in the first cohort. Both high specificity and high sensitivity reportedly marked the classifier's diagnosis of cytomegalovirus status. In a later analysis, V- and J-gene trimming of beta chains associated with a DCLRE1C missense variant, replicated independently.

Concerning this clone: Its antigen is as yet unknown.

PCR primers comprised 60 Vbeta and 13 Jbeta primers. Sequencing used immunoSEQ multiplex PCR; TCRdb keeps in-frame clones, though not all of them. The sample holds roughly 300,000 clones, approximately 90% seen once. CDR1 and CDR2 from the germline V gene are MDHEN and SYDVKM. This CDR3 comprises 16 residues. The V end was cut by 4 bases, the J end by 3 bases, with 15 bases between. The clonotype comes from a middle-aged man in good health and CMV-seropositive. This chain links TRBV28 with TRBJ2-2, with D maybe TRBD2 (5 bases). The sample comprised PBMCs. Here the CDR3 reads CASSSPWVGDTGELFF. The CDR3 nucleotides are TGTGCCAGCAGTTCCCCGTGGGTGGGAGACACCGGGGAGCTGTTTTTT.